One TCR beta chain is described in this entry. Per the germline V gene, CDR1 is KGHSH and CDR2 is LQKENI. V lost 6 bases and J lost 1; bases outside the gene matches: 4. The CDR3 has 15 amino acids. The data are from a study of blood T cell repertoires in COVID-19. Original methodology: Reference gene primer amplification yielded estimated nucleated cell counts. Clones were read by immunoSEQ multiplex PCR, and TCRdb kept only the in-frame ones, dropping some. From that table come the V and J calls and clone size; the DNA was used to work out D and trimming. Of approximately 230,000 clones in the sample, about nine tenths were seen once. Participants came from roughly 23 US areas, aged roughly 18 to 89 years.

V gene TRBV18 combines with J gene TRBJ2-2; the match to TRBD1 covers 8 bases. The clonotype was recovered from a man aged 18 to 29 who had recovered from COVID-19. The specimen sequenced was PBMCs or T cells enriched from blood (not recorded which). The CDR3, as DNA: TGTGCCAGCTCCCCCGGGACAGGGAACACCGGGGAGCTGTTTTTT. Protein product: CASSPGTGNTGELFF.